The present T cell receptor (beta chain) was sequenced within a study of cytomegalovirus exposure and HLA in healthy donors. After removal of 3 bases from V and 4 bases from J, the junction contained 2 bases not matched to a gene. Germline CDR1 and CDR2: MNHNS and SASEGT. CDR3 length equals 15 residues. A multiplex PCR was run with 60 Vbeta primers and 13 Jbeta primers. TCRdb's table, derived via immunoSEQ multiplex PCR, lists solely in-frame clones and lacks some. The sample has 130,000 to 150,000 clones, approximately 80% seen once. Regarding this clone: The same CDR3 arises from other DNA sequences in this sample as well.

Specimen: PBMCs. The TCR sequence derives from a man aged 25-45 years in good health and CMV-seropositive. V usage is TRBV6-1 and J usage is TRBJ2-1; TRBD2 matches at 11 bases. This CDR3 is CASSDLAGGYNEQFF. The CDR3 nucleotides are TGTGCCAGCAGTGATCTAGCGGGGGGTTACAATGAGCAGTTCTTC.